The 20 T cell receptor beta chains presented below share a single source sample, sequenced in a study of T cell repertoires in cytomegalovirus infection. TCRdb passed the reads through MiXCR, listing each CDR3 protein once. Altogether roughly 80,000 distinct CDR3 sequences are present, roughly 25% being singletons, with the ten largest covering approximately 51%. No antigen is known for these receptors. Sequenced material: CD8+ T cells from cultured PBMCs, taken from culture after CMV antigen stimulation. Every receptor here comes from a human donor in good health (CMV status not recorded). Some clones in this sample may be carry-over from other donors' samples.

V and J are TRBV6-2 or TRBV6-3 and TRBJ2-5; TRBD2 agrees at 9 bases. Germline-derived CDR1 and CDR2 are MNHEY and SVGEGT. Unmatched junction bases numbered 13, after V lost 10 bases and J lost 4 bases. CDR3 length: 15 amino acids. The CDR3 region is CANNLRTSERETQYF. CDR3 in DNA: TGTGCCAACAATCTACGGACTAGCGAAAGAGAGACCCAGTACTTC.

This clonotype was seen many times. The chain links TRBV7-3 to TRBJ2-1; 8 bases are shared with TRBD2. The CDR3 is 16 residues long. Germline values: CDR1 SGHTA, CDR2 FQGTGA. Trimming at V came to 1 base and at J to 7 bases, leaving 9 bases not matched to a gene. CDR3 sequence reads: CASSLMARGAGNEQFF. As DNA, the CDR3 is TGTGCCAGCAGCTTAATGGCGCGGGGGGCCGGAAATGAGCAGTTCTTC.

This clonotype was observed a handful of times. The gene calls are TRBV20-1 and TRBJ2-7; D may be TRBD1 (6 bases). V was clipped by 3 bases and J by 0 bases, with 15 bases between them. The CDR3 is 15 residues long. Germline V lookup: CDR1 DFQATT, CDR2 SNEGSKA (reference sequence). CDR3 sequence: CSASETGFSSYEQYF. The CDR3 bases are TGCAGTGCTAGCGAGACAGGATTTAGCTCCTACGAGCAGTACTTC.

The rearrangement joins TRBV4-2 to TRBJ2-2; D gene uncertain. The CDR3 has 14 residues. The germline V gene encodes CDR1 LGHNA and CDR2 YNFKEQ. Deletions cut 0 bases from V and 6 bases from J, with 8 bases between. CDR3 sequence (DNA): TGTGCCAGCAGCCAAGATATGGGCCCCGGGGAGCTGTTTTTT. Its protein is CASSQDMGPGELFF.

The chain is built from TRBV5-4 and TRBJ1-1; D possibly corresponds to TRBD1 (5 bases). V was pared by 0 bases and J by 1 base, with 10 bases between. Germline assignment: CDR1 SGHNT and CDR2 YYREEE (reference sequence). The CDR3 covers 15 residues. CDR3 residues: CASSLAGPKNTEAFF. The CDR3 region has the DNA TGTGCCAGCAGCTTGGCGGGACCTAAGAACACTGAAGCTTTCTTT.

In its sample, this clonotype was seen many times. The rearrangement joins TRBV6-1 to TRBJ2-3, with 11 bases that match TRBD2. Losses at the gene ends were 6 bases for V and 11 bases for J; bases not matched to a gene: 10. The CDR3 consists of 14 residues. Germline V gene lookup returns CDR1 MNHNS and CDR2 SASEGT. The CDR3, as DNA: TGTGCCAGCAGGCCCCGACTAGCGGGGAATGAGCAGTATTTT. As protein: CASRPRLAGNEQYF.

This chain uses TRBV19 with TRBJ1-2, with D possibly matching TRBD1 (5 bases). Trimming shortened V by 6 bases and J by 5 bases, and 13 bases separated the two germline ends. This CDR3 contains 13 residues. Germline lookup yields CDR1 LNHDA and CDR2 SQIVND (reference sequence). CDR3 DNA sequence: TGTGCCAGTAGCTCTGGGACTTTTTATGGCTACACCTTC. It specifies CASSSGTFYGYTF.

The CDR3 DNA reads as TGTGCCAGTAGTATAGTCCCCTTCCCTCAAGAGACCCAGTACTTC. It encodes CASSIVPFPQETQYF. The chain carries TRBV19 and TRBJ2-5; D is unclear. V lost 1 base and J lost 2, with 11 bases in between. The CDR3 runs 15 residues. The germline CDR1 and CDR2 sequences are LNHDA and SQIVND (reference sequence).

A few counts support this clonotype. This chain uses TRBV6-6 with TRBJ2-2, with 13 bases that match TRBD2. Germline V gives CDR1 MNHNY, CDR2 SVGAGI (reference sequence). CDR3 length equals 19 residues. After removal of 5 bases from V and 0 bases from J, the junction contained 9 bases not matched to a gene. CDR3 nucleotides: TGTGCCAGCAGTGGGCCCGGGACTAGCGGGGACACGAACACCGGGGAGCTGTTTTTT. It is translated as CASSGPGTSGDTNTGELFF.

This chain links TRBV30 with TRBJ1-1; TRBD1 is a possible D gene (5 bases). CDR1 and CDR2 from the germline V gene are GTSNPN and SVGIG (reference sequence). The V end lost 2 bases, the J end lost 0 bases, and 19 bases lay between the germline ends. The CDR3 has 17 residues. In nucleotides, the CDR3 is TGTGCCTGGAGTCCCTGGGGCAGCCGCGTCATGAACACTGAAGCTTTCTTT. This sequence encodes CAWSPWGSRVMNTEAFF.

The chain combines TRBV7-9 with TRBJ2-7; tentatively, D is TRBD2 (6 bases). The germline V gene encodes CDR1 SEHNR and CDR2 FQNEAQ (reference sequence). CDR3 length: 15 residues. V lost 1 base and J 3 bases, leaving 13 bases between the germline ends. This chain's CDR3 is CASSLVLSRDYEQYF. The CDR3, as DNA: TGTGCCAGCAGCTTAGTGCTGTCGCGGGACTACGAGCAGTACTTC.

This chain uses TRBV20-1 with TRBJ1-6, with no clear D. This CDR3 comprises 12 residues. Trimming took off 2 bases at V and 7 bases at J, with 6 bases between the two ends. Germline-derived CDR1 and CDR2 are DFQATT and SNEGSKA (reference sequence). This chain's CDR3 is CSARYANSPLHF. CDR3 nucleotide sequence: TGCAGTGCTAGATATGCAAATTCACCCCTCCACTTT.

This clonotype was seen more than once but under ten times. The chain has TRBV7-9 and TRBJ2-3, with TRBD2 identical over 15 bases. The germline CDR1 and CDR2 sequences are SEHNR and FQNEAQ (reference sequence). The trim removed 5 bases at V and 3 bases at J, leaving 0 bases unmatched. The CDR3 consists of 15 residues. CDR3: CASSGTSGRTDTQYF. CDR3 in DNA: TGTGCCAGCAGCGGGACTAGCGGGAGGACAGATACGCAGTATTTT.

The rearrangement uses TRBV10-3 and TRBJ1-5; 10 nucleotides line up with TRBD1. The CDR3 runs to 13 residues. Germline V gene lookup returns CDR1 ENHRY and CDR2 SYGVKD. Trimming removed 8 bases from V and 2 bases from J; junction bases left unmatched: 0. CDR3 in DNA: TGTGCCATCGGGACAGGGGGCAATCAGCCCCAGCATTTT. Amino acids: CAIGTGGNQPQHF.

Details on this clonotype: Being one base from a much bigger clone, this may be a read error. V usage is TRBV4-3 and J usage is TRBJ2-1, with D tentatively TRBD1 or TRBD2 (5 bases each). This CDR3 comprises 17 residues. Germline CDR1 and CDR2: LGHNA and YSLEER. As DNA, the CDR3 is TGCGCCAGCAGCCGTGATCCGGGACCGAGCTCCTGCAATGAGCAGTTCTTC. It codes for CASSRDPGPSSCNEQFF.

This clonotype was seen a handful of times. The DNA of the CDR3 is TGCAGCGTTGAAGAGGGCCTTCAAGAGACCCAGTACTTC. Translation: CSVEEGLQETQYF. V usage is TRBV29-1 and J usage is TRBJ2-5; no definite D call. CDR3 length: 13 amino acids. V was shortened by 0 bases and J by 2 bases, with 7 bases between the two germline ends. Germline V CDR1 and CDR2: SQVTM, ANQGSEA.

The V and J genes are TRBV28 and TRBJ1-2, with D hard to call. CDR3 length: 16 residues. Germline-derived CDR1 and CDR2 are MDHEN and SYDVKM. Trimming cost V 4 bases and J 6 bases, with 21 bases left between them. The CDR3 DNA sequence: TGTGCCAGCAGTTCTAGTGGCAGGTATCTAAAAGATGGCTACACCTTC. Its protein product is CASSSSGRYLKDGYTF.

This clonotype was detected a few times. This chain links TRBV7-2 with TRBJ2-7; D unclear. Germline lookup yields CDR1 SGHTA and CDR2 FQGNSA. This CDR3 has 13 residues. V dropped 3 bases and J dropped 2 bases, with 8 bases sitting between them. The CDR3 region is CASSLGVPYEQYF. In DNA form, the CDR3 reads TGTGCCAGCAGCTTGGGCGTACCCTACGAGCAGTACTTC.

This clonotype was observed a handful of times. CDR3 region: CASSLVSGGPPHQYF. The CDR3 DNA follows: TGTGCCAGCAGCTTAGTAAGCGGGGGGCCGCCTCATCAGTATTTT. This rearrangement joins TRBV7-9 to TRBJ2-3, with TRBD2 matching 9 bases. This CDR3 contains 15 residues. V dropped 1 base and J dropped 12; count of bases not matched to a gene: 11. Germline CDR1 and CDR2: SEHNR and FQNEAQ (reference sequence).

This clonotype appeared many times. The chain is built from TRBV7-2 and TRBJ2-1; the D gene is possibly TRBD2 (6 bases). Germline V gene data show CDR1 as SGHTA and CDR2 as FQGNSA. This CDR3 region has 13 residues. The V end lost 3 bases, the J end lost 8 bases, and 11 bases lay between the germline ends. CDR3 coding DNA: TGTGCCAGCAGCTTTTTACCGGGAGATGAGCAGTTCTTC. It codes for CASSFLPGDEQFF.